Following are 25 T cell receptor beta chains from one sample sequenced in a study of cytomegalovirus exposure and HLA in healthy donors. The assay was immunoSEQ multiplex PCR, and TCRdb's table has in-frame clones only and misses some. The data show under 130,000 clones, more than 85% seen once. The sample consisted of PBMCs. These receptors all stem from a woman aged 18-29 years in good health and CMV-seropositive.

The chain links TRBV5-1 to TRBJ2-5; D possibly corresponds to TRBD2 (5 bases). Germline V lookup: CDR1 SGHRS, CDR2 YFSETQ. CDR3 size: 17 residues. Trimming took off 1 base at V and 2 bases at J, with 18 bases between the two ends. CDR3 protein: CASSLYPYGAVQETQYF. The CDR3 DNA reads TGCGCCAGCAGCTTGTATCCCTATGGAGCGGTACAAGAGACCCAGTACTTC.

The chain recombines TRBV4-2 with TRBJ1-1; 8 bases align to TRBD1. Germline CDR1 reads LGHNA; CDR2 reads YNFKEQ. CDR3 size: 19 residues. J gave up 5 bases and V 1 base, and 18 bases lay outside the gene matches. The chain's CDR3 is CASSQVSTTLRTGRTEAFF. Written as DNA, the CDR3 is TGTGCCAGCAGCCAAGTCTCCACCACACTACGGACAGGGAGGACTGAAGCTTTCTTT.

This clone was counted a few times. The gene calls are TRBV5-5 and TRBJ1-6; D possibly corresponds to TRBD1 (6 bases). The CDR3 contains 12 residues. Germline CDR1 is SGHKS and CDR2 is YYEKEE (reference sequence). With 5 bases removed from V and 10 bases from J, the gap between germline ends came to 10 bases. CDR3 sequence: CASSTGTSPLHF. The CDR3 DNA follows: TGTGCCAGCAGTACAGGGACCTCACCCCTCCACTTT.

The chain uses TRBV10-3 and TRBJ1-1; 8 bases map to TRBD1. V trimming: 6 bases; J trimming: 1 base; junction bases outside the gene matches: 4. CDR3 size: 14 residues. From germline, CDR1 is ENHRY and CDR2 SYGVKD. The CDR3 coding sequence is TGTGCCATCAGAGTGACAGGGGAGAACACTGAAGCTTTCTTT. Translating it yields CAIRVTGENTEAFF.

The genes are TRBV5-1 and TRBJ1-2, with D possibly TRBD1 on 6 matching bases. The CDR3 consists of 14 residues. The V end was cut by 4 bases, the J end by 6 bases, with 16 bases between. Germline lookup yields CDR1 SGHRS and CDR2 YFSETQ. CDR3 nucleotides: TGCGCCAGCAGCCCGGCAGGGGTAATCCATGGCTACACCTTC. It codes for CASSPAGVIHGYTF.

The CDR3 protein is CASSQGTGNYGYTF. Written as DNA, the CDR3 is TGCGCCAGCAGCCAGGGGACAGGGAACTATGGCTACACCTTC. This chain joins TRBV4-1 and TRBJ1-2; 9 bases match TRBD1. This CDR3 spans 14 amino acids. Germline V lookup: CDR1 MGHRA, CDR2 YSYEKL. With 3 bases clipped from V and 2 bases from J, the junction kept 1 base outside the gene matches.

This chain links TRBV18 with TRBJ2-7; perhaps TRBD1 as D (6 bases). From germline, CDR1 is KGHSH and CDR2 LQKENI. Trimming stripped 3 bases from V and 3 bases from J, with 12 bases between. The CDR3 length is 14 residues. DNA for the CDR3: TGTGCCAGCTCACCGAAACAGGGTTACTACGAGCAGTACTTC. Its protein product is CASSPKQGYYEQYF.

The CDR3 here is CASSFGGAGNTIYF. The CDR3 DNA reads as TGTGCCAGCAGCTTTGGCGGGGCTGGAAACACCATATATTTT. V is TRBV5-5 and J is TRBJ1-3; D unresolved. Trimming removed 2 bases from V and 2 bases from J, with 8 bases in between. The CDR3 sequence is 14 residues long. The germline V gene encodes CDR1 SGHKS and CDR2 YYEKEE (reference sequence).

The genes are TRBV9 and TRBJ1-2; D gene ambiguous. Germline loops: CDR1 SGDLS, CDR2 YYNGEE. The CDR3 sequence is 12 residues long. V was pared by 4 bases and J by 7 bases, with 11 bases between. Here the CDR3 reads CASSLLRSGYTF. The CDR3 bases are TGTGCCAGCAGCTTGTTGAGAAGTGGCTACACCTTC.

Only one count was recorded for this clone. The chain combines TRBV7-3 with TRBJ2-7, with 7 bases fitting TRBD1. V lost 3 bases, J lost 5 bases, and 4 bases stayed unmatched. Germline V gene lookup returns CDR1 SGHTA and CDR2 FQGTGA. This CDR3 spans 13 amino acids. The CDR3 sequence: CASSLTGNHEQYF. CDR3 sequence (DNA): TGTGCCAGCAGCTTGACAGGGAACCACGAGCAGTACTTC.

The V call is TRBV28, the J call TRBJ1-5; TRBD1 matches at 7 bases. Germline V gene sequence: CDR1 MDHEN, CDR2 SYDVKM. Germline trimming cut 0 bases from V and 7 bases from J; bases unmatched to any gene: 9. The CDR3 loop spans 16 amino acids. The CDR3 nucleotides read TGTGCCAGCAGTTTATGGCAGGGGGTGGGGTACCAGCCCCAGCATTTT. Its protein is CASSLWQGVGYQPQHF.

The chain couples TRBV7-8 to TRBJ2-2; 8 bases agree with TRBD2. Germline values: CDR1 SGHVS, CDR2 FQNEAQ. The ends lost 1 base at V and 4 bases at J; junction bases unmatched: 2. This CDR3 contains 15 residues. As DNA, the CDR3 is TGTGCCAGCAGCTTAGACCGGGGGGGCACCGGGGAGCTGTTTTTT. Protein sequence: CASSLDRGGTGELFF.

The rearrangement joins TRBV30 to TRBJ2-7, with D possibly matching TRBD1 (5 bases). V was cut by 0 bases and J by 3 bases, with 9 bases left in between. Germline CDR1 GTSNPN, CDR2 SVGIG (reference sequence). The CDR3 spans 13 residues. CDR3 region: CAWSVLQGYEQYF. For the CDR3, the DNA is TGTGCCTGGAGTGTACTCCAGGGCTACGAGCAGTACTTC.

The table lists this clone with a few counts. The chain couples TRBV19 to TRBJ1-2, with D maybe TRBD1 (5 bases). From germline, CDR1 is LNHDA and CDR2 SQIVND (reference sequence). The ends were cut back, 5 bases at V and 2 bases at J, with 18 bases in the middle. The CDR3 covers 16 residues. CDR3 sequence (DNA): TGTGCCAGTAGTGCCAACTCGAACAGGTTAAACTATGGCTACACCTTC. The encoded protein is CASSANSNRLNYGYTF.

V and J are TRBV2 and TRBJ1-5; 9 bases fit TRBD1. V shed 7 bases and J 0 bases; nucleotides not matched to a gene: 13. Per the germline V gene, CDR1 is SNHLY and CDR2 is FYNNEI. The CDR3 has 18 residues. CDR3 protein: CASTRGTGGGYSNQPQHF. DNA of the CDR3: TGTGCCAGCACTAGAGGAACAGGGGGCGGTTATAGCAATCAGCCCCAGCATTTT. The entire variable domain, with the rest obtained from reference TRBV2 and TRBJ1-5, is as follows: EPEVTQTPSHQVTQMGQEVILRCVPISNHLYFYWYRQILGQKVEFLVSFYNNEISEKSEIFDDQFSVERPDGSNFTLKIRSTKLEDSAMYFCASTRGTGGGYSNQPQHFGDGTRLSIL.

The gene calls are TRBV2 and TRBJ1-4; D remains ambiguous. The ends were cut back, 7 bases at V and 1 base at J, with 10 bases in the middle. The length of the CDR3 is 14 residues. Germline loops: CDR1 SNHLY, CDR2 FYNNEI. The chain's CDR3 is CASTSVRTNEKLFF. The CDR3 region has the DNA TGTGCCAGCACCTCGGTTAGAACTAATGAAAAACTGTTTTTT. The whole variable domain, remainder taken from reference TRBV2 and TRBJ1-4, is EPEVTQTPSHQVTQMGQEVILRCVPISNHLYFYWYRQILGQKVEFLVSFYNNEISEKSEIFDDQFSVERPDGSNFTLKIRSTKLEDSAMYFCASTSVRTNEKLFFGSGTQLSVL.

The genes are TRBV5-1 and TRBJ1-1; D not certain. Per the germline V gene, CDR1 is SGHRS and CDR2 is YFSETQ. The CDR3 spans 13 residues. V was clipped by 6 bases and J by 4 bases, with 13 bases between them. The CDR3 DNA reads as TGCGCCAGCAACTTAGATTCAGGCACTGAAGCTTTCTTT. Amino acid sequence: CASNLDSGTEAFF. The complete variable domain, with remaining parts taken from reference TRBV5-1 and TRBJ1-1, reads KAGVTQTPRYLIKTRGQQVTLSCSPISGHRSVSWYQQTPGQGLQFLFEYFSETQRNKGNFPGRFSGRQFSNSRSEMNVSTLELGDSALYLCASNLDSGTEAFFGQGTRLTVV.

The chain employs TRBV5-1 and TRBJ2-1, with D possibly matching TRBD2 (6 bases). Germline assignment: CDR1 SGHRS and CDR2 YFSETQ. V was shortened by 3 bases and J by 0 bases, with 13 bases between the two germline ends. The CDR3 length is 16 residues. The CDR3 DNA is TGCGCCAGCAGCTCCCCGGGAGCGATCTCCTACAATGAGCAGTTCTTC. Amino acids: CASSSPGAISYNEQFF.

The gene calls are TRBV10-3 and TRBJ1-3; D remains unclear. V was trimmed by 7 bases and J by 4 bases, leaving 11 bases between them. This CDR3 has 13 amino acids. CDR1 and CDR2 from the germline V gene are ENHRY and SYGVKD. The CDR3: CAIKPPSGNTIYF. CDR3 nucleotide sequence: TGTGCCATCAAGCCTCCCTCCGGAAACACCATATATTTT.

There are a few counts of this clone. This sequence joins TRBV21-1 and TRBJ1-2. TRBV21-1 is a documented pseudogene. There are 14 residues in the CDR3. The DNA of the CDR3 is TGTGCCAGCAGCAAAGTTGGCGGAAGCTATGGCTACACCTTC. As protein: CASSKVGGSYGYTF.

With regard to this clone: Other DNA sequences in the same sample also yield this CDR3. This sequence joins TRBV5-4 and TRBJ2-3; 12 bases fit TRBD2. CDR3 length: 16 amino acids. Losses at the gene ends were 2 bases for V and 0 bases for J; bases not matched to a gene: 1. The germline V gene encodes CDR1 SGHNT and CDR2 YYREEE (reference sequence). The CDR3 nucleotides are TGTGCCAGCAGCTTAGGACTAGCGGGAAGCACAGATACGCAGTATTTT. This gives the protein CASSLGLAGSTDTQYF.

The J gene is TRBJ2-7, the V gene TRBV4-1, with 8 bases that match TRBD2. This CDR3 is built from 16 residues. Germline V gene sequence: CDR1 MGHRA, CDR2 YSYEKL. With V trimmed by 3 bases and J by 3 bases, 10 bases remained unmatched. The CDR3 here is CASSHPRAGGNYEQYF. The CDR3 coding sequence is TGCGCCAGCAGCCATCCCCGTGCGGGGGGAAACTACGAGCAGTACTTC.

The gene calls are TRBV7-3 and TRBJ2-1; D remains unclear. V was trimmed by 4 bases and J by 5 bases, leaving 12 bases between them. Looked up from germline, CDR1 is SGHTA and CDR2 is FQGTGA. This CDR3 region has 14 residues. CDR3 amino acids: CASSSTSVNNEQFF. CDR3 nucleotides: TGTGCCAGCAGCTCAACATCGGTGAACAATGAGCAGTTCTTC. The whole variable domain, remainder taken from reference TRBV7-3 and TRBJ2-1, is GAGVSQTPSNKVTEKGKYVELRCDPISGHTALYWYRQSLGQGPEFLIYFQGTGAADDSGLPNDRFFAVRPEGSVSTLKIQRTERGDSAVYLCASSSTSVNNEQFFGPGTRLTVL.

CDR3 DNA: TGTGCCAGCAGTTTGAGTGCTGGCGGGGGGGAGCTGTTTTTT. Translating it yields CASSLSAGGGELFF. V gene TRBV28 combines with J gene TRBJ2-2; tentative D call: TRBD2 (5 bases). This CDR3 comprises 14 residues. Germline V gene lookup returns CDR1 MDHEN and CDR2 SYDVKM. V was trimmed by 3 bases and J by 8 bases, leaving 13 bases between them.

This chain links TRBV13 with TRBJ2-1, with 8 bases aligning to TRBD2. V lost 5 bases to trimming and J lost 5 bases; unmatched junction nucleotides: 11. Germline V gene lookup returns CDR1 PRHDT and CDR2 FYEKMQ (reference sequence). The CDR3 is 16 amino acids. For the CDR3, the DNA is TGTGCCAGCAGCACCAGAACTAGCGGATTCGACAATGAGCAGTTCTTC. Protein: CASSTRTSGFDNEQFF.